This passage covers 22 T cell receptor beta chains from one sample sequenced in a study of cytomegalovirus exposure and HLA in healthy donors. The repertoire was sequenced with immunoSEQ multiplex PCR; TCRdb's copy has only in-frame clones and lacks some. The repertoire holds around 52,000 clones, about 88% seen once, with about 7% in the top ten. Input material: PBMCs. The source is a woman aged 25 to 45 in good health and CMV-seronegative.

The chain recombines TRBV6-1 with TRBJ1-5, with D possibly TRBD1 on 6 matching bases. Deletions cut 7 bases from V and 3 bases from J, with 16 bases between. CDR1 is MNHNS, CDR2 SASEGT, per germline. The CDR3 sequence is 15 residues long. CDR3 nucleotides: TGTGCCAGCAATAGACCAGGGGACTACAATCAGCCCCAGCATTTT. It yields the protein CASNRPGDYNQPQHF.

V is TRBV4-3 and J is TRBJ1-2; D gene ambiguous. CDR3 length: 13 residues. Germline V CDR1 and CDR2: LGHNA, YSLEER. Trimming left V 0 bases short and J 5 bases short, with 7 bases between. The CDR3 DNA follows: TGCGCCAGCAGCCAAGACCCGGGGTATGGCTACACCTTC. Amino acid sequence: CASSQDPGYGYTF.

This chain uses TRBV18 with TRBJ1-4; no firm D call. V lost 8 bases and J lost 8, with 21 bases in between. The V gene's germline CDR1 is KGHSH and CDR2 LQKENI. This CDR3 comprises 15 residues. In DNA, the CDR3 is TGTGCCAGCCAAAAGCGCGGGGAAGGGTACGAAAAACTGTTTTTT. Its protein is CASQKRGEGYEKLFF.

This chain uses TRBV2 with TRBJ1-5; D gene ambiguous. CDR1 is SNHLY, CDR2 FYNNEI, per germline. Trimming shortened V by 6 bases and J by 0 bases, and 12 bases separated the two germline ends. The CDR3 covers 15 residues. The CDR3, as DNA: TGTGCCAGCAGGACGGGAGTTAATAGCAATCAGCCCCAGCATTTT. Its protein is CASRTGVNSNQPQHF.

This clone came up a few times. The chain recombines TRBV2 with TRBJ1-2; D perhaps matches TRBD1 (5 bases). Trimming left V 1 base short and J 2 bases short, with 11 bases between. CDR3 size: 15 residues. Germline lookup yields CDR1 SNHLY and CDR2 FYNNEI. Here the CDR3 reads CASSEGGGGNYGYTF. As DNA, the CDR3 is TGTGCCAGCAGTGAAGGGGGGGGTGGGAACTATGGCTACACCTTC.

There are a few counts of this clone. This rearrangement joins TRBV6-5 to TRBJ2-1; D possibly corresponds to TRBD2 (7 bases). V lost 2 bases to trimming and J lost 10 bases, with 21 bases between them. Germline V CDR1 and CDR2: MNHEY, SVGAGI. CDR3 length equals 16 residues. The CDR3 here is CASSYGGAGVKAEQFF. CDR3 sequence (DNA): TGTGCCAGCAGTTACGGGGGGGCAGGGGTTAAGGCGGAGCAGTTCTTC.

V is TRBV6-5 and J is TRBJ2-7; D ambiguous. V dropped 6 bases and J dropped 0 bases, with 12 bases sitting between them. This CDR3 is built from 14 residues. The germline V gene encodes CDR1 MNHEY and CDR2 SVGAGI. The CDR3 loop reads CASSPRLSSYEQYF. In nucleotides, the CDR3 is TGTGCCAGCAGCCCGCGACTGAGCTCCTACGAGCAGTACTTC.

The chain has TRBV7-2 and TRBJ1-2; the match to TRBD1 covers 7 bases. CDR3 length: 17 amino acids. Per the germline V gene, CDR1 is SGHTA and CDR2 is FQGNSA. The J segment lost 3 bases and the V segment lost 1 base, leaving 11 bases of the junction unmatched. The CDR3 DNA follows: TGTGCCAGCAGCTTAGATTTCAGGGGGTCCCTTGACTATGGCTACACCTTC. Protein: CASSLDFRGSLDYGYTF.

The chain recombines TRBV7-2 with TRBJ1-2; D is possibly TRBD1 (5 bases). V was trimmed by 1 base and J by 7 bases, leaving 16 bases between them. CDR1 is SGHTA, CDR2 FQGNSA, per germline. This CDR3 spans 15 amino acids. CDR3 coding DNA: TGTGCCAGCAGCTTAGACTCTCAGGGTTTAGGTGGCTACACCTTC. It is translated as CASSLDSQGLGGYTF.

The chain couples TRBV19 to TRBJ2-1; TRBD2 matches at 9 bases. Per germline, CDR1 LNHDA and CDR2 SQIVND (reference sequence). With 4 bases clipped from V and 8 bases from J, the junction kept 6 bases outside the gene matches. This CDR3 comprises 14 residues. CDR3 amino acids: CASSSLAGLYEQFF. The DNA for the CDR3 is TGTGCCAGTAGTAGCCTAGCGGGATTGTATGAGCAGTTCTTC.

The chain joins TRBV7-9 to TRBJ2-7; TRBD2 is a possible D gene (6 bases). The germline CDR1 and CDR2 sequences are SEHNR and FQNEAQ (reference sequence). V lost 1 base, J lost 11 bases, and 12 bases lay in between. The CDR3 runs to 12 residues. This CDR3 is CASSLEGRREYF. As DNA, the CDR3 is TGTGCCAGCAGCTTAGAAGGGAGGAGAGAGTACTTC.

The chain links TRBV14 to TRBJ2-1; D is perhaps TRBD2 (6 bases). Per germline, CDR1 SGHDN and CDR2 FVKESK. Trimming stripped 7 bases from V and 0 bases from J, with 10 bases between. The CDR3 is made up of 14 amino acids. CDR3: CASTRGSSYNEQFF. The CDR3 DNA follows: TGTGCCAGCACGCGGGGTAGCTCCTACAATGAGCAGTTCTTC.

The chain combines TRBV27 with TRBJ1-4; TRBD1 matches 7 bases. The junction had 13 bases not matched to a gene; V was cut back by 5 bases and J by 7 bases. Germline CDR1 is MNHEY and CDR2 is SMNVEV (reference sequence). The CDR3 totals 16 residues. The CDR3 region is CASSPYRQGMGEKLFF. The CDR3 DNA is TGTGCCAGCAGTCCCTACCGACAGGGAATGGGTGAAAAACTGTTTTTT.

The chain is built from TRBV19 and TRBJ2-3; 9 bases agree with TRBD2. V lost 3 bases to trimming and J lost 6 bases; unmatched junction nucleotides: 13. This CDR3 spans 17 amino acids. Germline V gives CDR1 LNHDA, CDR2 SQIVND (reference sequence). CDR3 bases: TGTGCCAGTAGTATTCTATTCGCGGGAGGGCGGCCGGATACGCAGTATTTT. It codes for CASSILFAGGRPDTQYF.

The chain uses TRBV27 and TRBJ1-4; 8 bases align to TRBD1. Germline CDR1 and CDR2: MNHEY and SMNVEV (reference sequence). This CDR3 contains 13 residues. The junction had 5 bases not matched to a gene; V was cut back by 7 bases and J by 7 bases. CDR3 nucleotide sequence: TGTGCCAGCAAGGACAGGGTGGGTGAAAAACTGTTTTTT. This codes for CASKDRVGEKLFF.

This CDR3 is CASSLGLSESYNEQFF. The CDR3 DNA reads TGTGCCAGCAGCTTAGGCCTGAGCGAATCCTACAATGAGCAGTTCTTC. The chain is built from TRBV13 and TRBJ2-1; no reliable D call. The CDR3 length is 16 residues. The germline V gene encodes CDR1 PRHDT and CDR2 FYEKMQ (reference sequence). V lost 0 bases and J 1 base, leaving 10 bases between the germline ends. Full variable domain (remainder filled in from reference TRBV13 and TRBJ2-1): AAGVIQSPRHLIKEKRETATLKCYPIPRHDTVYWYQQGPGQDPQFLISFYEKMQSDKGSIPDRFSAQQFSDYHSELNMSSLELGDSALYFCASSLGLSESYNEQFFGPGTRLTVL.

This clone qualifies as medium-sized. The chain is built from TRBV6-4 and TRBJ2-1, with TRBD2 matching 11 bases. The germline CDR1 and CDR2 sequences are MRHNA and SNTAGT. V lost 2 bases and J lost 6; bases outside the gene matches: 0. The CDR3 has 14 amino acids. CDR3 DNA: TGTGCCAGCAGTGACACTAGCGGGAGCAATGAGCAGTTCTTC. Its translation is CASSDTSGSNEQFF.

The rearrangement links TRBV5-1 to TRBJ1-4; D possibly corresponds to TRBD1 (6 bases). Trimming left V 4 bases short and J 3 bases short, with 13 bases between. The CDR3 length is 15 residues. The germline CDR1 and CDR2 sequences are SGHRS and YFSETQ. Here the CDR3 reads CASSAGQRANEKLFF. Here the CDR3 DNA reads TGCGCCAGCAGCGCCGGACAGAGGGCTAATGAAAAACTGTTTTTT.

The chain recombines TRBV7-9 with TRBJ2-7; TRBD2 matches 10 bases. The CDR3 is 15 amino acids. Germline-derived CDR1 and CDR2 are SEHNR and FQNEAQ (reference sequence). Trimming cost V 5 bases and J 3 bases; bases outside gene matches: 7. CDR3 residues: CASSILGTSVYEQYF. CDR3 DNA sequence: TGTGCCAGCAGCATCCTCGGGACTAGCGTCTACGAGCAGTACTTC.

This rearrangement joins TRBV15 to TRBJ1-5; TRBD1 aligns across 7 bases. The germline V gene has CDR1 LNHNV and CDR2 YYDKDF (reference sequence). CDR3 length: 15 amino acids. With 2 bases clipped from V and 5 bases from J, the junction kept 6 bases outside the gene matches. CDR3 in amino acids: CATSRIRQGHQPQHF. CDR3 sequence (DNA): TGTGCCACCAGCAGAATAAGACAGGGCCATCAGCCCCAGCATTTT.

The rearrangement uses TRBV5-1 and TRBJ1-1, with 8 bases identical to TRBD1. CDR1 and CDR2 from the germline V gene are SGHRS and YFSETQ. There are 15 residues in the CDR3. Trimming took 4 bases from V and 3 from J; bases not matched to a gene: 8. In DNA form, the CDR3 reads TGCGCCAGCAGCCGCATGCAGGGGGCTGACACTGAAGCTTTCTTT. It codes for CASSRMQGADTEAFF. The whole variable domain, filled in from reference TRBV5-1 and TRBJ1-1, reads KAGVTQTPRYLIKTRGQQVTLSCSPISGHRSVSWYQQTPGQGLQFLFEYFSETQRNKGNFPGRFSGRQFSNSRSEMNVSTLELGDSALYLCASSRMQGADTEAFFGQGTRLTVV.

V is TRBV11-2 and J is TRBJ2-1; possible D gene TRBD2, 6 bases. V shed 3 bases and J shed 9 bases, with 9 bases lying between them. Germline lookup yields CDR1 SGHAT and CDR2 FQNNGV. The CDR3 is 12 residues long. CDR3 in amino acids: CASSFQGGEQFF. In DNA, the CDR3 is TGTGCCAGCAGCTTCCAGGGAGGTGAGCAGTTCTTC. Supplemented by reference TRBV11-2 and TRBJ2-1, the full variable domain reads EAGVAQSPRYKIIEKRQSVAFWCNPISGHATLYWYQQILGQGPKLLIQFQNNGVVDDSQLPKDRFSAERLKGVDSTLKIQPAKLEDSAVYLCASSFQGGEQFFGPGTRLTVL.